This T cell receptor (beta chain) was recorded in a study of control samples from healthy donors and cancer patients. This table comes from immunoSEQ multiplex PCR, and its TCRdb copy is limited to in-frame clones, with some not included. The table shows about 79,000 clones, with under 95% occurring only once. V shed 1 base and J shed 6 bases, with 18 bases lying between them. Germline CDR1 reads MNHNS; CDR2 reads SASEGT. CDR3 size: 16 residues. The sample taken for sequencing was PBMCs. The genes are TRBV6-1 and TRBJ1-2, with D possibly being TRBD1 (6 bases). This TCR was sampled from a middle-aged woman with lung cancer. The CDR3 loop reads CASSEGYTGARNGYTF. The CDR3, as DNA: TGTGCCAGCAGTGAAGGGTATACGGGGGCTCGTAATGGCTACACCTTC.